These 10 T cell receptor beta chains originate from one sample sequenced in a study of blood T cell repertoires in COVID-19. Some clones are missing from TCRdb's copy, which holds only in-frame ones; the method was immunoSEQ multiplex PCR. The sample has approximately 300,000 clones; about 85% are singletons. The sequenced sample was PBMCs or T cells enriched from blood (not recorded which). The receptor set was obtained from a young woman who had been exposed to COVID-19.

The chain couples TRBV6-4 to TRBJ1-6; D is ambiguous. CDR1 and CDR2 (germline): MRHNA, SNTAGT. Between the trimmed V and J ends, which lost 0 bases and 13 bases, there was a span of 10 bases. This CDR3 region has 13 residues. The CDR3 nucleotides are TGTGCCAGCAGTGACTCGTTTCTTGGCCCCCTCCACTTT. It yields the protein CASSDSFLGPLHF.

This chain connects TRBV6-1 to TRBJ2-7, with TRBD1 matching over 7 bases. J gave up 2 bases and V 3 bases, and 10 bases lay outside the gene matches. From germline, CDR1 is MNHNS and CDR2 SASEGT. This CDR3 is 16 amino acids long. CDR3 residues: CASSDRDRVGTYEQYF. CDR3 bases: TGTGCCAGCAGTGACCGAGACAGGGTCGGAACCTACGAGCAGTACTTC.

This chain connects TRBV19 to TRBJ1-6; perhaps TRBD1 as D (5 bases). This CDR3 is built from 15 residues. V was shortened by 4 bases and J by 9 bases, with 16 bases between the two germline ends. The V gene's germline CDR1 is LNHDA and CDR2 SQIVND (reference sequence). CDR3 amino acids: CASSTAGQKGSPLHF. CDR3 sequence (DNA): TGTGCCAGTAGTACCGCTGGACAAAAGGGTTCACCCCTCCACTTT. The whole variable domain, remainder taken from reference TRBV19 and TRBJ1-6, is DGGITQSPKYLFRKEGQNVTLSCEQNLNHDAMYWYRQDPGQGLRLIYYSQIVNDFQKGDIAEGYSVSREKKESFPLTVTSAQKNPTAFYLCASSTAGQKGSPLHFGNGTRLTVT.

J is TRBJ1-1 and V is TRBV7-9; D gene ambiguous. The CDR3 totals 15 residues. CDR1 is SEHNR and CDR2 is FQNEAQ in the germline V gene (reference sequence). The V and J ends lost 5 bases and 0 bases respectively, with 13 bases between them. The CDR3 reads CASSHKLALNTEAFF. CDR3 DNA: TGTGCCAGCAGCCACAAGTTGGCCCTGAACACTGAAGCTTTCTTT.

This clone was detected once. The J gene is TRBJ1-4, the V gene TRBV5-1, with TRBD1 matching over 7 bases. Per the germline V gene, CDR1 is SGHRS and CDR2 is YFSETQ. The V segment lost 5 bases and the J segment 7 bases; nucleotides outside the gene matches: 14. The CDR3 spans 16 residues. The CDR3 DNA reads TGCGCCAGCAGTCAAGCCACAGGGGTTGGCGGTGAAAAACTGTTTTTT. It translates to CASSQATGVGGEKLFF.

The rearrangement uses TRBV12-3 or TRBV12-4 and TRBJ1-2, with D possibly matching TRBD1 (5 bases). Trimming pared 2 bases from V and 4 bases from J, leaving 8 bases between. There are 13 residues in the CDR3. DNA of the CDR3: TGTGCCAGCAGTTTACAGGGCGGCTATGGCTACACCTTC. Translating it yields CASSLQGGYGYTF.

The chain carries TRBV14 and TRBJ2-5, with D perhaps TRBD2 (5 bases). Trimming took 4 bases from V and 3 from J, leaving 18 bases between them. This CDR3 contains 16 residues. Germline CDR1 SGHDN, CDR2 FVKESK. The CDR3 loop reads CASSLGLVAGEETQYF. For the CDR3, the DNA is TGTGCCAGCAGCCTGGGCCTAGTAGCCGGGGAAGAGACCCAGTACTTC. Variable domain in full (rest from reference TRBV14 and TRBJ2-5): EAGVTQFPSHSVIEKGQTVTLRCDPISGHDNLYWYRRVMGKEIKFLLHFVKESKQDESGMPNNRFLAERTGGTYSTLKVQPAELEDSGVYFCASSLGLVAGEETQYFGPGTRLLVL.

The table lists this clone with many counts. V usage is TRBV12-5 and J usage is TRBJ2-5; 9 bases align to TRBD1. In germline, CDR1 is LGHNT, CDR2 FRNRAP. The CDR3 spans 16 residues. V was pared by 2 bases and J by 4 bases, with 8 bases of the junction left unmatched. CDR3 in DNA: TGTGCTAGTGGTTTGCCCCGACAGGGGGATCGAGAGACCCAGTACTTC. This translates into CASGLPRQGDRETQYF. The complete variable domain, with remaining parts taken from reference TRBV12-5 and TRBJ2-5, reads DARVTQTPRHKVTEMGQEVTMRCQPILGHNTVFWYRQTMMQGLELLAYFRNRAPLDDSGMPKDRFSAEMPDATLATLKIQPSEPRDSAVYFCASGLPRQGDRETQYFGPGTRLLVL.

This chain uses TRBV5-1 with TRBJ1-1; 7 nucleotides align to TRBD1. The CDR3 sequence is 14 residues long. CDR1 is SGHRS and CDR2 is YFSETQ in the germline V gene. V trimming: 4 bases; J trimming: 4 bases; junction bases outside the gene matches: 7. CDR3 protein: CASSTRQGLTEAFF. The CDR3 DNA reads TGCGCCAGCAGCACCCGACAGGGTCTCACTGAAGCTTTCTTT.

V usage is TRBV11-2 and J usage is TRBJ2-5, with 7 bases fitting TRBD1. Per germline, CDR1 SGHAT and CDR2 FQNNGV. After removal of 1 base from V and 2 bases from J, the junction contained 7 bases not matched to a gene. The CDR3 covers 16 residues. The CDR3, as DNA: TGTGCCAGCAGCTTAGTTCCGGACAGGAAACAAGAGACCCAGTACTTC. This sequence encodes CASSLVPDRKQETQYF.